The 6 T cell receptor beta chains listed next were all sequenced from one sample in a study of T cell repertoires in cytomegalovirus infection. No cognate antigen is known for these TCRs. TCRdb passed the reads through MiXCR, listing each CDR3 protein once. This sample has about 130,000 distinct CDR3 sequences, with roughly 25% found just once. The sequenced sample was PBMCs, sequenced either directly or after in vitro stimulation (not recorded which). Every receptor here comes from a human donor in good health (CMV status not recorded). Some clones in this sample may be carry-over from other donors' samples.

This clonotype occurred a few times. V is TRBV15 and J is TRBJ1-1, with TRBD1 as a possible D gene (6 bases). Germline V gives CDR1 LNHNV, CDR2 YYDKDF (reference sequence). Trimming took 6 bases from V and 0 from J, leaving 17 bases between them. The length of the CDR3 is 16 residues. The CDR3 DNA follows: TGTGCCACCAGTCACGGACAGAGAAGAATGAACACTGAAGCTTTCTTT. Translated, it gives CATSHGQRRMNTEAFF.

In its sample, this clonotype was seen once. This chain connects TRBV5-1 to TRBJ2-7; D may be TRBD1 or TRBD2 (7 bases each). The CDR3 runs 14 residues. V lost 7 bases and J lost 3, with 17 bases in between. The germline gives CDR1 SGHRS, CDR2 YFSETQ. The DNA of the CDR3 is TGCGCCAGCCTTGGGGGGGGACAGCGCTACGAGCAGTACGTC. It is translated as CASLGGGQRYEQYV.

There are a few counts of this clonotype. V usage is TRBV19 and J usage is TRBJ1-2; D is perhaps TRBD1 (6 bases). Germline CDR1 is LNHDA and CDR2 is SQIVND (reference sequence). The V end lost 5 bases, the J end lost 0 bases, and 19 bases lay between the germline ends. The CDR3 loop spans 17 amino acids. The CDR3 coding sequence is TGTGCCAGTAGTGGCGACGGGACAATAACTACTAACTATGGCTACACCTTC. Residues: CASSGDGTITTNYGYTF.

This clonotype was detected many times. This sequence joins TRBV7-2 and TRBJ2-7; TRBD1 might be the D (5 bases). Per the germline V gene, CDR1 is SGHTA and CDR2 is FQGNSA. This CDR3 spans 13 amino acids. Trimming shortened V by 2 bases and J by 3 bases, and 8 bases separated the two germline ends. Written as DNA, the CDR3 is TGTGCCAGCAGCTTATGGGGCTACTACGAGCAGTACGTC. Protein product: CASSLWGYYEQYV.

This clonotype was recorded at least ten times. This chain uses TRBV7-2 with TRBJ2-1, with TRBD2 matching 7 bases. The CDR3 is made up of 15 amino acids. The V gene's germline CDR1 is SGHTA and CDR2 FQGNSA. V lost 5 bases and J lost 5; bases outside the gene matches: 9. The CDR3 loop reads CASSPEGTTNNEQFF. The DNA for the CDR3 is TGTGCCAGCAGCCCGGAGGGGACTACCAACAATGAGCAGTTCTTC.

This clonotype has a handful of counts. The chain recombines TRBV5-1 with TRBJ1-1, with D uncertain. The CDR3 consists of 13 residues. CDR1 and CDR2 from the germline V gene are SGHRS and YFSETQ. Between the trimmed V and J ends, which lost 4 bases and 8 bases, there was a span of 15 bases. CDR3 DNA: TGCGCCAGCAGCCCTCCAAGTGGGCGGGAAGCTTTCTTT. Protein: CASSPPSGREAFF.